The text below deals with one TCR beta chain. This sample is drawn from a study of cytomegalovirus exposure and HLA in healthy donors. The V and J ends lost 6 bases and 0 bases, in that order; junction bases with no gene match: 5. This CDR3 is built from 14 residues. Per germline, CDR1 MNHEY and CDR2 SVGAGI. TCRdb's table, derived via immunoSEQ multiplex PCR, lists solely in-frame clones and lacks some. The table includes 100,000 to 150,000 clones, about nine tenths detected once. Sequenced material: PBMCs. The receptor was isolated from a young woman in good health and CMV-seronegative. This chain uses TRBV6-5 with TRBJ2-7, with 7 bases aligning to TRBD1. The CDR3 sequence is CASSRDSPSYEQYF. The CDR3, as DNA: TGTGCCAGCAGCCGGGACAGCCCCTCCTACGAGCAGTACTTC.